The present T cell receptor (beta chain) was sequenced within a study of T cell responses to AZD1222 COVID-19 vaccine. Study information: Pooling covered second doses at about 4 or about 12 weeks. Study-wide findings and caveats: Mostly white British, mostly female donors; authors suggested clonal diversity may be underestimated.

Between the trimmed V and J ends, which lost 5 bases and 3 bases, there was a span of 13 bases. The CDR3 covers 15 residues. Germline CDR1 MNHEY, CDR2 SMNVEV (reference sequence). In regard to this clone: Antigen specificity is unknown.

Data came from immunoSEQ multiplex PCR; TCRdb stores just in-frame clones and leaves some out. Among about 120,000 clones, 91% were seen once, and the ten largest hold roughly 5.7%. The V call is TRBV27, the J call TRBJ1-4; a possible D gene is TRBD1 (5 bases). This specimen consisted of peripheral blood, obtained on day 0 of AZD1222 vaccination. This receptor was taken from an adult in good health. The CDR3, as DNA: TGTGCCAGCAGTCCCTGGGACGGGGCTAATGAAAAACTGTTTTTT. It codes for CASSPWDGANEKLFF.